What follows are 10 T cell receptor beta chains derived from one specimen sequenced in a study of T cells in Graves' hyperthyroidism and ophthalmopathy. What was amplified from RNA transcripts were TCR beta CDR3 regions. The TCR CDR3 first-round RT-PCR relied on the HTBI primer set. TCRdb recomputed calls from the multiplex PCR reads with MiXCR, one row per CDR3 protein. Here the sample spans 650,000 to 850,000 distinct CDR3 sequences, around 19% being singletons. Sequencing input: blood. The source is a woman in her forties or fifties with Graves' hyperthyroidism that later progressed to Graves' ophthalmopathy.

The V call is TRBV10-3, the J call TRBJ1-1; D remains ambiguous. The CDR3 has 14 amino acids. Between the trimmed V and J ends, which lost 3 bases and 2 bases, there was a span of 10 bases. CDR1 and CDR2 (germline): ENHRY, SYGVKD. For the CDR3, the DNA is TGTGCCATCAGTGAACGGACTTTAAACACTGAAGCTTTCTTT. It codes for CAISERTLNTEAFF.

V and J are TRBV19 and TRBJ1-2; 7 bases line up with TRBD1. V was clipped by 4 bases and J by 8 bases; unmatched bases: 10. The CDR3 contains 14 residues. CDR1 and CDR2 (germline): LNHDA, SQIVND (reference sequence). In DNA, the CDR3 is TGTGCCAGTAGTACTCAACAGGGGCGCCGCGGCTACACCTTC. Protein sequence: CASSTQQGRRGYTF.

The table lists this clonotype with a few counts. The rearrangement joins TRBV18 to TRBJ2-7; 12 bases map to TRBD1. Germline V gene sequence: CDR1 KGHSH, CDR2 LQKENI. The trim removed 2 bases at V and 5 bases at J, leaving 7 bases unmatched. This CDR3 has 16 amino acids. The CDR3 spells CASSPVPGTGGDEQYF. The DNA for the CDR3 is TGTGCCAGCTCACCAGTACCCGGGACAGGGGGCGACGAGCAGTACTTC.

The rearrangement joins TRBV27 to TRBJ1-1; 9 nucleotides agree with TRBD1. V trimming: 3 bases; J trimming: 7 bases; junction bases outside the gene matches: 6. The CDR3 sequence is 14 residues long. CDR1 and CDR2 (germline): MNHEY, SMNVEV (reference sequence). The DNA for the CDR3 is TGTGCCAGCAGTTTTGTGGACAGGGGTGGTGAAGCTTTCTTT. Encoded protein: CASSFVDRGGEAFF.

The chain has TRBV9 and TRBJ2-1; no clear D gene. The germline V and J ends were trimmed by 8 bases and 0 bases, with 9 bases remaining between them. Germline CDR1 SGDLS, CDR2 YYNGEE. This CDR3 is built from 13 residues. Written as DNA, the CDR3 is TGTGCCAGTCAAAGTAGCTCCTACAATGAGCAGTTCTTC. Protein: CASQSSSYNEQFF.

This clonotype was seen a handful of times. For the CDR3, the DNA is TGTGCCAGCAGTACGGGGGGGCCAGGCACAGATACGCAGTATTTT. Translated, it gives CASSTGGPGTDTQYF. The rearrangement uses TRBV12-3 or TRBV12-4 and TRBJ2-3; TRBD2 matches at 8 bases. The CDR3 totals 15 residues. V was clipped by 5 bases and J by 1 base; unmatched bases: 5.

The CDR3 DNA follows: TGTGCCTGGACGGACAGGGGTGACATTCAGTACTTC. It translates to CAWTDRGDIQYF. V is TRBV30 and J is TRBJ2-4; TRBD1 aligns across 9 bases. Germline V gene lookup returns CDR1 GTSNPN and CDR2 SVGIG (reference sequence). The junction had 3 bases not matched to a gene; V was cut back by 4 bases and J by 8 bases. The CDR3 runs 12 residues.

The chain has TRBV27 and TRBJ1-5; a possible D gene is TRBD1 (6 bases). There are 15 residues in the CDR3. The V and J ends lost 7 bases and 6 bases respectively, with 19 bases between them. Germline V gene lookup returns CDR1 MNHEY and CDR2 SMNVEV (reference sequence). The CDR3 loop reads CASTRVGGLGQPQHF. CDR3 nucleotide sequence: TGTGCCAGCACTCGAGTCGGGGGGCTGGGTCAGCCCCAGCATTTT.

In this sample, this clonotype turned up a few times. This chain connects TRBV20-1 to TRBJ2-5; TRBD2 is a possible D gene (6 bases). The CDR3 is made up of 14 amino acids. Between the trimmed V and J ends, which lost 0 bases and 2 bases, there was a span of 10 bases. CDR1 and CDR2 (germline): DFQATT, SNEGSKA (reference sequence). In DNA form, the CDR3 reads TGCAGTGCTAGAGAACCGGGGAGGCAAGAGACCCAGTACTTC. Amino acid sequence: CSAREPGRQETQYF.

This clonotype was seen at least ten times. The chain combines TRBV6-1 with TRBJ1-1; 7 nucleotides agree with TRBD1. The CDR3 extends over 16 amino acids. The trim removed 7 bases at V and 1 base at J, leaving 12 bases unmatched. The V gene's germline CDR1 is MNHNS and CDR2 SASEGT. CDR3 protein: CASTKHRTGTNTEAFF. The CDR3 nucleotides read TGTGCCAGCACTAAACATCGGACAGGAACGAACACTGAAGCTTTCTTT.